This note documents a single T cell receptor beta chain sequence. This entry comes from a study of OX40 agonist ivuxolimab in advanced cancers. Sequencing was performed with immunoSEQ multiplex PCR; in TCRdb, only in-frame clones are kept and a portion is missing. The repertoire holds approximately 130,000 clones, roughly nine tenths seen once, with 0.85% to 1.4% in the top ten. The CDR3 is 14 residues long. Looked up from germline, CDR1 is MDHEN and CDR2 is SYDVKM. J lost 4 bases, V lost 5 bases, and 4 bases had no gene match. The receptor's source is an adult with an advanced solid tumor such as melanoma, head and neck, liver or kidney cancer. V usage is TRBV28 and J usage is TRBJ1-1; TRBD1 matches 10 bases. The sequencing used CD4+ or CD8+ T cells sorted from blood, collected in a trial of the OX40 agonist ivuxolimab. The CDR3 region is CASSGTGVVTEAFF. Here the CDR3 DNA reads TGTGCCAGCAGTGGGACAGGGGTAGTCACTGAAGCTTTCTTT.